This record covers a single T cell receptor (beta chain). The source of the sample is a study of blood T cell repertoires in COVID-19. In the study overall: The United States, Italy and Spain were the sources of the acute and convalescent COVID-19 samples.

Trimming took 4 bases from V and 6 from J; bases not matched to a gene: 11. The CDR3 has 16 residues. Germline CDR1 is SNHLY and CDR2 is FYNNEI. The repertoire was sequenced with immunoSEQ multiplex PCR; TCRdb's copy has only in-frame clones and lacks some. Of 130,000 to 150,000 clones listed, about four fifths are singletons. The TCR originated in a human donor in a cohort sampled during active COVID-19. The chain couples TRBV2 to TRBJ2-1; 8 bases map to TRBD1. Specimen: peripheral blood. For the CDR3, the DNA is TGTGCCAGCAGTGGCGTTTTCCAGGGGGCCAGCAATGAGCAGTTCTTC. Translation gives CASSGVFQGASNEQFF. The full variable domain, its missing parts supplied by reference TRBV2 and TRBJ2-1, is EPEVTQTPSHQVTQMGQEVILRCVPISNHLYFYWYRQILGQKVEFLVSFYNNEISEKSEIFDDQFSVERPDGSNFTLKIRSTKLEDSAMYFCASSGVFQGASNEQFFGPGTRLTVL.